These 10 T cell receptor beta chains were sequenced from one sample in a study of a mutant IDH1 vaccine in newly diagnosed glioma. Antigens of these TCRs are unknown. Libraries were prepared by immunoSEQ multiplex PCR; TCRdb keeps only in-frame clonotypes and omits some of them. The data contain about 60,000 clones, around 82% of them singletons. The time point here: week 23, last vaccination. In the vaccine, a single dose held 300 ug of the mutant IDH1 20-mer peptide, along with topical imiquimod. This specimen was PBMCs, taken from a glioma patient whose treatment included an IDH1 peptide vaccine. These receptor sequences come from a young man with glioma.

This clone showed up just a few times. V gene TRBV2 combines with J gene TRBJ1-5, with D tentatively TRBD1 (5 bases). Germline V gene lookup returns CDR1 SNHLY and CDR2 FYNNEI. The CDR3 runs to 15 residues. Between the trimmed V and J ends, which lost 4 bases and 0 bases, there was a span of 10 bases. CDR3 sequence: CASSGPGNSNQPQHF. The CDR3 nucleotides are TGTGCCAGCAGTGGCCCAGGGAATAGCAATCAGCCCCAGCATTTT.

This chain connects TRBV5-1 to TRBJ2-1; 10 bases align to TRBD2. V gave up 4 bases and J gave up 0 bases; unmatched junction bases: 7. This CDR3 spans 17 amino acids. Germline CDR1 is SGHRS and CDR2 is YFSETQ. The CDR3 region is CASSLRTSGGSYNEQFF. The DNA for the CDR3 is TGCGCCAGCAGCCTACGGACTAGCGGTGGCTCCTACAATGAGCAGTTCTTC.

The chain is built from TRBV6-4 and TRBJ2-2; D gene uncertain. Germline V CDR1 and CDR2: MRHNA, SNTAGT. V lost 3 bases to trimming and J lost 1 base, with 6 bases between them. The CDR3 contains 14 residues. This CDR3 is CASSEAENTGELFF. CDR3 sequence (DNA): TGTGCCAGCAGTGAGGCAGAGAACACCGGGGAGCTGTTTTTT.

CDR3 nucleotide sequence: TGTGCCAGCAGCGTAGCGTCAGGGTGGCAAGAGACCCAGTACTTC. This translates into CASSVASGWQETQYF. J is TRBJ2-5 and V is TRBV9, with a weak D call TRBD1 (5 bases). The germline V and J ends were trimmed by 0 bases and 2 bases, with 11 bases remaining between them. Germline-derived CDR1 and CDR2 are SGDLS and YYNGEE. The CDR3 loop spans 15 amino acids.

The J gene is TRBJ2-6, the V gene TRBV27, with D possibly being TRBD2 (6 bases). The CDR3 is 16 amino acids. Trimming removed 5 bases from V and 1 base from J, with 12 bases in between. Germline-derived CDR1 and CDR2 are MNHEY and SMNVEV (reference sequence). CDR3 region: CASSPLGGSGANVLTF. The CDR3 nucleotides are TGTGCCAGCAGTCCCCTGGGGGGATCTGGGGCCAACGTCCTGACTTTC.

The chain combines TRBV11-1 with TRBJ1-1; D gene ambiguous. Per the germline V gene, CDR1 is SGHAT and CDR2 is FQDESV (reference sequence). Trimming removed 1 base from V and 7 bases from J, with 7 bases in between. The CDR3 is made up of 12 amino acids. The CDR3 region is CASSLELGEAFF. Written as DNA, the CDR3 is TGTGCCAGCAGCTTAGAGCTTGGTGAAGCTTTCTTT.

The rearrangement links TRBV19 to TRBJ1-5, with 7 positions matching TRBD1. The CDR3 contains 15 residues. Germline V lookup: CDR1 LNHDA, CDR2 SQIVND (reference sequence). With 7 bases clipped from V and 0 bases from J, the junction kept 6 bases outside the gene matches. CDR3: CASTIEGASNQPQHF. CDR3 nucleotides: TGTGCCAGTACGATAGAGGGGGCTAGCAATCAGCCCCAGCATTTT.

Written as DNA, the CDR3 is TGTGCCAGCAGCTTGTCAGCGGAGGGCTCCTACGAGCAGTACTTC. Amino acids: CASSLSAEGSYEQYF. The chain has TRBV5-4 and TRBJ2-7; D is perhaps TRBD2 (6 bases). The V gene lost 1 base and the J gene lost 0 bases, with 11 bases spanning the gap. This CDR3 has 15 amino acids. Germline V lookup: CDR1 SGHNT, CDR2 YYREEE (reference sequence). Supplemented by reference TRBV5-4 and TRBJ2-7, the full variable domain reads ETGVTQSPTHLIKTRGQQVTLRCSSQSGHNTVSWYQQALGQGPQFIFQYYREEENGRGNFPPRFSGLQFPNYSSELNVNALELDDSALYLCASSLSAEGSYEQYFGPGTRLTVT.

The V call is TRBV4-3, the J call TRBJ2-2, with 7 bases that match TRBD2. Per the germline V gene, CDR1 is LGHNA and CDR2 is YSLEER. Trimming cost V 0 bases and J 4 bases; bases outside gene matches: 8. The CDR3 length is 17 residues. DNA of the CDR3: TGCGCCAGCAGCCAAGATATGGCGGGAGTTCCCACCGGGGAGCTGTTTTTT. This translates into CASSQDMAGVPTGELFF.

This chain uses TRBV7-8 with TRBJ2-1; TRBD1 is a possible D gene (5 bases). Per germline, CDR1 SGHVS and CDR2 FQNEAQ. There are 13 residues in the CDR3. Trimming cost V 5 bases and J 5 bases, with 10 bases left between them. The CDR3: CASSLTRDNEQFF. CDR3 coding DNA: TGTGCCAGCAGCCTAACCAGGGACAATGAGCAGTTCTTC.